This entry describes one T cell receptor (beta chain). The antigen is undetermined. This specimen belongs to a study of CD4+ T cells in melanoma. The germline CDR1 and CDR2 sequences are LGHNA and YSLEER. The V end lost 0 bases, the J end lost 2 bases, and 8 bases lay between the germline ends. This CDR3 comprises 15 residues. Profiled with immunoSEQ multiplex PCR; TCRdb holds only in-frame clones, not every one. Altogether fewer than 55,000 clones are present, about 91% being singletons, with the ten largest covering about 10%. General study findings and limits: Reportedly, melanoma neoantigen-specific CD4+ T cells showed varied differentiation states. CD8+ T cell, macrophage and B cell function reportedly correlated with neoantigen-specific CD4+ T cells.

Material: peripheral blood. The sequence derives from a human donor with melanoma. This sequence joins TRBV4-3 and TRBJ1-5, with D uncertain. For the CDR3, the DNA is TGCGCCAGCAGCCAAGATGGGCAGGGCAATCAGCCCCAGCATTTT. Its translation is CASSQDGQGNQPQHF.